The rows below give T cell receptor beta chains drawn from one sample of a study of cytomegalovirus exposure and HLA in healthy donors. Assay: immunoSEQ multiplex PCR; the TCRdb copy retains only in-frame clones and omits some. This sample has 77,000 or so clones, with around 79% found just once. Sequences were obtained from PBMCs. These receptors were taken from a middle-aged man in good health and CMV-seronegative. Each CDR3 is given with its conserved first and last residue. A D gene is named only where the DNA matches it firmly. The listing skips clone size in some rows; elsewhere it reads once, few, many or a size class.

>TRBV5-1|.|.|TRBJ2-5
TGCGCCAGCAGCTGGATCCGTGGGGAGCAGTACTTC
CASSWIRGEQYF
>TRBV27|TRBD1|once|TRBJ1-4
TGTGCCAGCAGTTCCCGGGACAGGGGAGGGGAAAAACTGTTTTTT
CASSSRDRGGEKLFF
>TRBV27|TRBD1|.|TRBJ1-1
TGTGCCACCAAACAGGGGGTGGATACTGAAGCTTTCTTT
CATKQGVDTEAFF
>TRBV6-6|.|.|TRBJ2-1
TGTGCCAGCAGTTGGGGCACAGACAATGAGCAGTTCTTC
CASSWGTDNEQFF
>TRBV5-1|TRBD1|.|TRBJ2-4
TGCGCCAGCAGCTTGGTAATAACAGGGGTAGCCAAAAACAGTCAGTACTTC
CASSLVITGVAKNSQYF
>TRBV7-2|TRBD1|.|TRBJ2-1
TGTGCCAGCAGTCCAGGAAGAGGGGGCGAGCAGTTCTTC
CASSPGRGGEQFF
>TRBV27|TRBD2|.|TRBJ2-7
TGTGCCAGCAAGTTGTGGGAGGGACTACAAGACTACGAGCAGTACTTC
CASKLWEGLQDYEQYF
>TRBV7-7|.|.|TRBJ2-2
TGTGCTAGCAGCGCGACAGTTAACACCGGGGAGCTGTTTTTT
CASSATVNTGELFF
>TRBV6-1|.|.|TRBJ2-7
TGTGCCAGCAGTGACAATTGGCAGTACGAGCAGTACTTC
CASSDNWQYEQYF
>TRBV29-1|.|.|TRBJ1-2
TGCAGCGTGCCCGAAGGGAGTACTAGACATGGCTACACCTTC
CSVPEGSTRHGYTF
>TRBV6-1|.|.|TRBJ2-4
TGTGCCAGCAGAACCGACGGGATTCAAAACATTCAGTACTTC
CASRTDGIQNIQYF
>TRBV19|TRBD2|.|TRBJ2-7
TGTGCCAGTAGTATAGTTTCGGCGGGAGGTTACGAGCAGTACTTC
CASSIVSAGGYEQYF
>TRBV28|TRBD1|.|TRBJ1-6
TGTGCCAGCACTGACAGGGTTGGTGGGCCCCTCCACTTT
CASTDRVGGPLHF
>TRBV6-1|.|few|TRBJ2-2
TGTGCCAGCAGTGATGGCAGGGCGGTTACCGGGGAGCTGTTTTTT
CASSDGRAVTGELFF
>TRBV7-2|.|.|TRBJ2-1
TGTGCCAGCAGCCGGGACTCGCAGCAGTTCTTC
CASSRDSQQFF
>TRBV5-1|.|few|TRBJ1-6
TGCGCCAGCAGCTTAACGGTACAGGGCCTAAATTCACCCCTCCACTTT
CASSLTVQGLNSPLHF
>TRBV14|.|.|TRBJ2-1
TGTGCCAGCAGCGCAGGGCGCAATGAGCAGTTCTTC
CASSAGRNEQFF
>TRBV28|TRBD2|.|TRBJ2-3
TGTGCCAGCAGTAGAAGGACTAGCGGGTTAACAGATACGCAGTATTTT
CASSRRTSGLTDTQYF
>TRBV7-2|.|.|TRBJ2-7
TGTGCCAGCAGCTTAAGCACGGGAACGGTCTACGAGCAGTACTTC
CASSLSTGTVYEQYF
>TRBV6-1|TRBD1|.|TRBJ2-7
TGTGCCAGCAGTGTAACAGGGGAATCCTACGAGCAGTACTTC
CASSVTGESYEQYF
>TRBV4-1|.|.|TRBJ1-1
TGCGCCAGCAGCCAAGATTCGGGGGTTAACACTGAAGCTTTCTTT
CASSQDSGVNTEAFF
>TRBV5-1|TRBD2|.|TRBJ2-1
TGCGCCAGCAGCTTAACCGGGACTAGGGGAAGTGAGCAGTTCTTC
CASSLTGTRGSEQFF
>TRBV20-1|TRBD1|few|TRBJ1-1
TGCAGTGCTAGATCGGGACAGAAAGCTTTCTTT
CSARSGQKAFF
>TRBV7-9|TRBD1|.|TRBJ2-3
TGTGCCAGCAGCTCTTCGACAGGGGGCGCAGATACGCAGTATTTT
CASSSSTGGADTQYF
>TRBV6-6|.|.|TRBJ1-1
TGTGCCAGCAGTTACTCGAAGGGGTTTAACACTGAAGCTTTCTTT
CASSYSKGFNTEAFF
>TRBV28|TRBD2|.|TRBJ2-5
TGTGCCAGCAGCCCCGGACTAGCGGGAGGCTGGGAGACCCAGTACTTC
CASSPGLAGGWETQYF
>TRBV6-5|.|.|TRBJ2-7
TGTGCCAGCAGTGAACAGGGTGGTAGGGACGAGCAGTACTTC
CASSEQGGRDEQYF
>TRBV7-9|.|.|TRBJ2-1
TGTGCCAGCAGCCCGTACGAAGCGAGCTCCTACAATGAGCAGTTCTTC
CASSPYEASSYNEQFF
>TRBV2|.|.|TRBJ2-3
TGTGCCAGCATGGGGGGTCGCACAGATACGCAGTATTTT
CASMGGRTDTQYF
>TRBV6-5|TRBD1|.|TRBJ1-1
TGTGCCAGCAGTTCAACTAGGACAGGGGGGAACACTGAAGCTTTCTTT
CASSSTRTGGNTEAFF
>TRBV30|.|.|TRBJ1-4
TGTGCCTGGACCAGACAATCAGGGTCAACTAATGAAAAACTGTTTTTT
CAWTRQSGSTNEKLFF
>TRBV6-6|TRBD1|.|TRBJ2-1
TGTGCCAGCAGTTACGTGGGGACAGGGAGGAATGAGCAGTTCTTC
CASSYVGTGRNEQFF
>TRBV7-8|TRBD2|few|TRBJ2-1
TGTGCCAGCAGCTTAGCCCGGCTAGCGGGAGAGCAGTTCTTC
CASSLARLAGEQFF
>TRBV18|.|.|TRBJ2-3
TGTGCCAGCTCACTGGTAGCGCCCAGCCCAGATACGCAGTATTTT
CASSLVAPSPDTQYF
>TRBV5-4|TRBD1|.|TRBJ1-1
TGTGCCAGCAGCCCGGAGACAGGGGATGAAGCTTTCTTT
CASSPETGDEAFF
>TRBV19|.|.|TRBJ2-7
TGTGCCAGTAGATTGGGCACATCTTTCTCCTACGAGCAGTACTTC
CASRLGTSFSYEQYF
>TRBV14|TRBD1|.|TRBJ1-4
TGTGCCAGCAGCGCGCTCCGGACAGGGGGGAAGGAAAAACTGTTTTTT
CASSALRTGGKEKLFF
>TRBV18|.|.|TRBJ2-7
TGTGCCAGCTCACCACCGCACGGTGCCTACGAGCAGTACTTC
CASSPPHGAYEQYF
>TRBV28|.|.|TRBJ2-4
TGTGCCAGCAGCAGCAGGGAGGCGGCCAAAAACATTCAGTACTTC
CASSSREAAKNIQYF
>TRBV4-2|.|.|TRBJ2-7
TGTGCCAGCAGCCCAGAAAGCGTCTCCTACGAGCAGTACTTC
CASSPESVSYEQYF
>TRBV5-1|TRBD1|.|TRBJ1-1
TGCGCCAGCAGCTTCGGGGGACAGGGGGCGAAGAAGAACACTGAAGCTTTCTTT
CASSFGGQGAKKNTEAFF
>TRBV6-1|.|.|TRBJ1-5
TGTGCCAGCAGTACCGACCCGGTTGCGGATCAGCCCCAGCATTTT
CASSTDPVADQPQHF
>TRBV27|.|.|TRBJ2-1
TGTGCCAGCAGTACCGGAGTGTGGAAGTTCTTC
CASSTGVWKFF
>TRBV7-9|.|once|TRBJ1-1
TGTGCCAGCGACTCAAGCGGTGGGGGCATGAACACTGAAGCTTTCTTT
CASDSSGGGMNTEAFF